The 22 T cell receptor beta chains presented below share a single source sample, sequenced in a study of blood T cells in healthy people across ages. PCR was performed a second time for roughly 7 to 12 cycles using a sample-barcoded 5' primer and a J-beta primer mix. TCRdb called the 5' RACE reads again in MiXCR, with one record for every CDR3 protein. The sample records 1.5 million to 2 million distinct CDR3 sequences, 49% being singletons. Sequencing was performed on blood. These receptors all stem from a woman aged 40 to 49 in good health.

The chain couples TRBV20-1 to TRBJ2-1; 11 bases agree with TRBD1. Per the germline V gene, CDR1 is DFQATT and CDR2 is SNEGSKA (reference sequence). The CDR3 loop spans 22 amino acids. The V and J ends lost 3 bases and 1 base, in that order; junction bases with no gene match: 23. The CDR3 DNA follows: TGCAGTGCTAGTCAATTTGGTCTCGTTGGACAGGGGGCTTTATTTTCCTACAATGAGCAGTTCTTC. Translation gives CSASQFGLVGQGALFSYNEQFF.

Here the CDR3 reads CASSRIIAGVGYNEQFF. The CDR3 DNA reads TGCGCCAGCAGCCGAATAATAGCGGGAGTTGGGTACAATGAGCAGTTCTTC. The chain recombines TRBV4-1 with TRBJ2-1, with 9 positions matching TRBD2. Germline trimming cut 4 bases from V and 4 bases from J; bases unmatched to any gene: 11. Germline V gene data show CDR1 as MGHRA and CDR2 as YSYEKL. The CDR3 totals 17 residues.

The chain is built from TRBV9 and TRBJ2-7; 7 bases are a match to TRBD1. This CDR3 is 17 amino acids long. Germline lookup yields CDR1 SGDLS and CDR2 YYNGEE. The V gene end was trimmed by 0 bases and the J gene end by 5 bases; junction bases not matched to a gene: 14. The CDR3 DNA reads TGTGCCAGCAGCGTAGAAACAGGGGACCTCGGCTCGGACGAGCAGTACTTC. It encodes CASSVETGDLGSDEQYF.

The CDR3 region is CATSPGAVASTDTQYF. CDR3 in DNA: TGTGCCACCAGTCCGGGGGCGGTAGCTAGCACAGATACGCAGTATTTT. The V and J genes are TRBV15 and TRBJ2-3; D could derive from TRBD1 or TRBD2 (6 bases each). V gave up 6 bases and J gave up 0 bases, with 16 bases separating them. CDR3 length equals 16 residues. The germline V gene has CDR1 LNHNV and CDR2 YYDKDF (reference sequence).

The J gene is TRBJ1-2, the V gene TRBV27, with 8 bases lining up with TRBD1. CDR3 length: 14 residues. With 6 bases clipped from V and 0 bases from J, the junction kept 3 bases outside the gene matches. Germline CDR1 MNHEY, CDR2 SMNVEV (reference sequence). The CDR3 sequence is CASRGGQANYGYTF. DNA for the CDR3: TGTGCCAGCAGGGGGGGACAGGCTAACTATGGCTACACCTTC.

The chain links TRBV12-3 or TRBV12-4 to TRBJ2-5; D possibly corresponds to TRBD2 (5 bases). V was shortened by 5 bases and J by 11 bases, with 18 bases between the two germline ends. CDR3 length: 13 residues. Here the CDR3 reads CASSPQTTMGQYF. DNA of the CDR3: TGTGCCAGCAGTCCCCAGACTACAATGGGGCAGTACTTC.

The chain has TRBV10-3 and TRBJ2-2; 8 bases agree with TRBD1. The CDR3 loop spans 14 amino acids. The V gene end was trimmed by 4 bases and the J gene end by 5 bases; junction bases not matched to a gene: 3. The germline gives CDR1 ENHRY, CDR2 SYGVKD. The CDR3 reads CAISGTGLTGELFF. The CDR3 nucleotides are TGTGCCATCAGTGGGACAGGGCTAACCGGGGAGCTGTTTTTT.

This clonotype has only a few counts. This chain connects TRBV27 to TRBJ2-5; D remains unclear. This CDR3 contains 14 residues. Trimming took 4 bases from V and 4 from J, leaving 13 bases between them. The germline V gene encodes CDR1 MNHEY and CDR2 SMNVEV (reference sequence). CDR3 protein: CASSSRWATETQYF. For the CDR3, the DNA is TGTGCCAGCAGTTCCCGTTGGGCTACAGAGACCCAGTACTTC.

Of note for this clonotype: This may be a read error: a much more frequent sequence differs by one nucleotide. The V call is TRBV12-3 or TRBV12-4, the J call TRBJ2-5, with D tentatively TRBD2 (6 bases). The CDR3 covers 13 residues. CDR3 bases: TGTGTCAGCAGCCCGGGACTGACGGGCACCCAGTACTTC. Its protein product is CVSSPGLTGTQYF.

In this sample, this clonotype turned up a few times. The rearrangement links TRBV2 to TRBJ2-3; D is unresolved. CDR3 size: 12 residues. CDR1 is SNHLY and CDR2 is FYNNEI in the germline V gene. Between the trimmed V and J ends, which lost 1 base and 2 bases, there was a span of 1 base. The CDR3 nucleotides are TGTGCCAGCAGTGAAGTCACAGATACGCAGTATTTT. Translation gives CASSEVTDTQYF.

This clonotype was detected a few times. At one boundary the junction diverges from the germline segment, which might be a read error. This sequence joins TRBV12-3 or TRBV12-4 and TRBJ2-1, with D possibly TRBD2 on 6 matching bases. This CDR3 has 14 residues. The DNA for the CDR3 is TGTGCCAGCAGTGTAGCGGTCTCCTACAATGAGCAGTTCTTC. Its translation is CASSVAVSYNEQFF.

The chain joins TRBV5-1 to TRBJ2-7, with TRBD1 matching over 10 bases. V lost 5 bases, J lost 6 bases, and 11 bases stayed unmatched. The CDR3 runs to 15 residues. Germline CDR1 SGHRS, CDR2 YFSETQ. CDR3 DNA sequence: TGCGCCAGCAGACATACTTCTGGGACAGGGGCCGAGCAGTACTTC. Its protein is CASRHTSGTGAEQYF.

This clonotype was observed a handful of times. The rearrangement uses TRBV10-3 and TRBJ2-5; 8 bases are a match to TRBD2. The J segment lost 0 bases and the V segment lost 9 bases, leaving 3 bases of the junction unmatched. Germline V CDR1 and CDR2: ENHRY, SYGVKD. The CDR3 loop spans 13 amino acids. The CDR3, as DNA: TGTGCCATTGCGGGGGGCCACCAAGAGACCCAGTACTTC. It specifies CAIAGGHQETQYF.

V and J are TRBV6-2 or TRBV6-3 and TRBJ2-1; unclear D gene. This CDR3 has 11 residues. V lost 8 bases and J lost 10, with 12 bases in between. CDR1 and CDR2 from the germline V gene are MNHEY and SVGEGT. CDR3 DNA sequence: TGTGCCAGCGAAAAAGGGAAGGAGCAGTTCTTC. It specifies CASEKGKEQFF.

The genes are TRBV5-1 and TRBJ2-3; TRBD2 aligns across 9 bases. Trimming took 6 bases from V and 4 from J; bases not matched to a gene: 12. The germline gives CDR1 SGHRS, CDR2 YFSETQ. The CDR3 totals 16 residues. The CDR3 bases are TGCGCCAGCACCATGGGGCGGGGGGGCCCTGCAGATACGCAGTATTTT. This sequence encodes CASTMGRGGPADTQYF.

This chain uses TRBV19 with TRBJ2-1; D unresolved. CDR3 length equals 14 residues. The V gene's germline CDR1 is LNHDA and CDR2 SQIVND (reference sequence). The V gene lost 7 bases and the J gene lost 5 bases, with 15 bases spanning the gap. CDR3 coding DNA: TGTGCCAGTAAATATGGCGGAGAGAACAATGAGCAGTTCTTC. Protein: CASKYGGENNEQFF.

The chain recombines TRBV6-2 or TRBV6-3 with TRBJ2-4; TRBD1 might be the D (5 bases). Near its end, the DNA agrees better with TRBJ2-5, so the J call may be wrong. The CDR3 length is 15 residues. In germline, CDR1 is MNHEY, CDR2 SVGEGT. The CDR3 spells CASSFSRVGSETQYF. In DNA form, the CDR3 reads TGTGCCAGCAGTTTCTCCAGGGTGGGGTCCGAGACCCAGTACTTC.

The rearrangement uses TRBV7-8 and TRBJ2-1; D may be TRBD1 (6 bases). CDR3 length: 13 residues. CDR1 SGHVS and CDR2 FQNEAQ come from the germline V gene. Trimming shortened V by 1 base and J by 10 bases, and 11 bases separated the two germline ends. CDR3 nucleotide sequence: TGTGCCAGCAGCTTAGGACAGGCCCGGGAGCAGTTCTTC. Translated, it gives CASSLGQAREQFF.

The chain couples TRBV29-1 to TRBJ2-1; D may be TRBD2 (6 bases). Germline V CDR1 and CDR2: SQVTM, ANQGSEA. The CDR3 length is 15 residues. Deletions cut 4 bases from V and 3 bases from J, with 16 bases between. The CDR3 region is CSVGGGATSYNEQFF. The CDR3 bases are TGCAGCGTTGGCGGAGGGGCGACGAGCTACAATGAGCAGTTCTTC.

The CDR3 region has the DNA TGCGCCAGCAGTGACCCCGGGACAGCAACTTACGAGCAGTACTTC. This sequence encodes CASSDPGTATYEQYF. The V and J genes are TRBV10-1 and TRBJ2-7, with 7 bases that match TRBD1. There are 15 residues in the CDR3. V gave up 3 bases and J gave up 4 bases; unmatched junction bases: 9. CDR1 and CDR2 from the germline V gene are WNHNN and SYGVQD (reference sequence).

This chain joins TRBV29-1 and TRBJ1-2; D may be TRBD1 (6 bases). Between the trimmed V and J ends, which lost 7 bases and 8 bases, there was a span of 14 bases. Per the germline V gene, CDR1 is SQVTM and CDR2 is ANQGSEA. This CDR3 comprises 11 residues. CDR3 in amino acids: CSATDRSGYTF. As DNA, the CDR3 is TGCAGCGCCACGGACAGAAGCGGCTACACCTTC.

The rearrangement joins TRBV9 to TRBJ2-7; TRBD2 might be the D (6 bases). Trimming cost V 2 bases and J 3 bases, with 12 bases left between them. Germline V gene sequence: CDR1 SGDLS, CDR2 YYNGEE. The CDR3 has 14 amino acids. The CDR3 sequence is CASSVFRGGYEQYF. The CDR3 DNA follows: TGTGCCAGCAGCGTCTTTCGGGGAGGCTACGAGCAGTACTTC.